The following is a TCR beta chain sequence with its context. The target of this receptor is not known. Per-base quality was not reported, and no clone a single base away is much larger than it. Whole blood was collected in K2EDTA tubes by collaborating institutions according to the institutions' own protocols. For TCRbeta analysis, collaborator samples were shipped as frozen whole blood, as isolated PBMCs, or as DNA extracted from either sample type. CDR1 is given as LNHDA and CDR2 as SQIVND, both from the germline V gene (reference sequence). The CDR3 has 14 amino acids, counting the end cysteine and phenylalanine. Kept here is only the CDR3 DNA, which spans 42 bases and is read in frame from base 1. Trimming costs V 3 bases and J 6 bases, and their ends lie 14 bases apart. These data come from a study of blood T cell repertoires in COVID-19 (dated by TCRdb to about 2020). For context, the study as a whole: Collaborator samples came from the United States, Italy and Spain and covered acute and convalescent phases of COVID-19. The material from the prospective study consisted of cDNA or gDNA derived from T cells, B-cell-depleted T cells, or PBMCs. The samples were drawn from two sources: the first 160 participants of the ongoing ImmuneRACE study, and some 1,300 subjects contributed by 6 global collaborators. Where HLA class I and class II types were available, the types were taken from metadata supplied by the sample provider, not from assay-based typing. The sample metadata nearly always contained a de-identified subject ID, COVID-19 status, age in years and sex. Subjects who had been exposed to COVID-19, were actively infected with it, or had recovered from it provided the deeply sampled blood TCRbeta repertoires that made up the dataset. The repertoires were made available in a free public database intended to serve as a resource for research on the immune response to SARS-CoV-2. Paper-wide results and their limitations: The amount of clinical and demographic metadata varied by source and participant and was provided uncurated.

TCRbeta CDR3 regions were amplified from genomic DNA by means of the immunoSEQ Assay, a bias-controlled multiplex PCR. The source study handled its data this way. The number of nucleated cells in each sample was estimated by amplification of reference gene primers within the assay. To quantify the absolute abundance of each unique TCRbeta CDR3 rearrangement, sequence reads were collapsed and filtered. For each sample, productive Simpson clonality was calculated by taking the square root of Simpson's diversity index across productive rearrangements. TCRdb re-hosts the immuneACCESS table, in-frame sequences only. Its copies lack some clones; in the studies checked, an unresolved V gene accounts for under half of them, and the cause for the rest is not known. V and J calls and clone size come straight from that table; D and trimming were deduced from the DNA. Within this sample are about 400,000 clones, with about nine tenths of them counted one time only. Of the sample, under 1.5% falls within the top ten clones.

Sequencing was carried out using peripheral blood. In this chain, TRBV19 is recombined with TRBJ1-2, with the identity of the D gene unclear. The sequence was obtained from a woman in her thirties with active or convalescent COVID-19. The DNA sequence reads TGTGCCAGTAGTATTTTTGAGGGAAGTGATGGCTACACCTTC. Protein translation: CASSIFEGSDGYTF.